The sequence of this T cell receptor (beta chain) was determined in a study of breast tumors, draining lymph nodes, adjacent tissues. Study-wide results and limits: Tumor TCR diversity was below lymph nodes but above nontumor tissue.

Each CDR3 protein gets one entry after TCRdb re-called the multiplex PCR reads with MiXCR. This table holds around 300,000 distinct CDR3 sequences, 30% found once. The CDR3 is made up of 14 amino acids. The V end was cut by 8 bases, the J end by 3 bases, with 13 bases between. Germline V gene lookup returns CDR1 SNHLY and CDR2 FYNNEI. The lymph nodes were axillary draining lymph nodes from breast cancer patients. This clonotype showed up many times. Antigen: not known. The genes are TRBV2 and TRBJ2-2, with D perhaps given as TRBD1 or TRBD2 (5 bases each). This TCR derives from a female donor with breast cancer. Some clones in this sample may be carry-over from other donors' samples. The sequenced material came from axillary lymph node tissue. CDR3 protein: CASLSGTYTGELFF. CDR3 DNA: TGTGCCAGCTTATCCGGGACGTACACCGGGGAGCTGTTTTTT.